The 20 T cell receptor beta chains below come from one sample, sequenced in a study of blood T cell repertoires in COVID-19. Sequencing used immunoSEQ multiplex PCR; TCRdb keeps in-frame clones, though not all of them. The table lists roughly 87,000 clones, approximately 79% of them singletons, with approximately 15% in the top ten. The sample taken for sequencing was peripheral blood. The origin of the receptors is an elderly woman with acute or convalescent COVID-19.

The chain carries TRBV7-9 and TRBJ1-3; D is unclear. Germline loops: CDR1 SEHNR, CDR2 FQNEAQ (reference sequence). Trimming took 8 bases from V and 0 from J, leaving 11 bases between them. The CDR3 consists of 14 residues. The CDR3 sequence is CASSKSGSGNTIYF. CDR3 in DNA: TGTGCCAGCTCCAAGTCGGGCTCTGGAAACACCATATATTTT.

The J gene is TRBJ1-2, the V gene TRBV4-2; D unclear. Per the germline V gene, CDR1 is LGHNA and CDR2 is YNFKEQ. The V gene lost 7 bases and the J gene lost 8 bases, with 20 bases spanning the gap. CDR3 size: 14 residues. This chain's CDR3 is CASTAGFSPRGYTF. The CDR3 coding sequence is TGTGCCAGCACGGCAGGTTTTTCCCCCAGGGGCTACACCTTC.

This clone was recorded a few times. For the CDR3, the DNA is TGCGCCAGCAGCTTAACCGGCAGGGTGGATGAAAAACTGTTTTTT. This translates into CASSLTGRVDEKLFF. The chain combines TRBV5-1 with TRBJ1-4, with D tentatively TRBD1 (5 bases). The V end was cut by 2 bases, the J end by 6 bases, with 14 bases between. Germline V gives CDR1 SGHRS, CDR2 YFSETQ. The CDR3 loop spans 15 amino acids.

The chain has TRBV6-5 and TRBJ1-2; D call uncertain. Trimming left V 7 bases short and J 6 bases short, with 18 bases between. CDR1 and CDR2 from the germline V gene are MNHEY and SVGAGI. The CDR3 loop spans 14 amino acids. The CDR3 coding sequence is TGTGCCAGCAATGGAGATACCCCGATCCATGGCTACACCTTC. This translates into CASNGDTPIHGYTF.

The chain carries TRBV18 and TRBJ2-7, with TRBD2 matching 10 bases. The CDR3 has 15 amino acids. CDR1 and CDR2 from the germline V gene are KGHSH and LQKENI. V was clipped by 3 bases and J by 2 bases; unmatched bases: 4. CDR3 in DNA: TGTGCCAGCTCACCGGATAGCGGGGGGCCCTACGAGCAGTACTTC. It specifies CASSPDSGGPYEQYF.

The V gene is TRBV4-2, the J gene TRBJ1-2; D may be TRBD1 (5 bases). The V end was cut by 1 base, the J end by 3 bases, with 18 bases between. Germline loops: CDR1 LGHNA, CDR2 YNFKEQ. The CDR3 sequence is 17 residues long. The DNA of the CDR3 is TGTGCCAGCAGCCAAGTTGCGGGACGATCAGATTACTATGGCTACACCTTC. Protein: CASSQVAGRSDYYGYTF.

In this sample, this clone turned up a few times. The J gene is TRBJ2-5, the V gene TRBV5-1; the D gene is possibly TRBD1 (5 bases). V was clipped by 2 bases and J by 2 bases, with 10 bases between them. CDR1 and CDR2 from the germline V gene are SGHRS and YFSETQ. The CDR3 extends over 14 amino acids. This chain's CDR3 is CASSFYRIQETQYF. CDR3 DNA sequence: TGCGCCAGCAGCTTCTACAGGATACAAGAGACCCAGTACTTC.

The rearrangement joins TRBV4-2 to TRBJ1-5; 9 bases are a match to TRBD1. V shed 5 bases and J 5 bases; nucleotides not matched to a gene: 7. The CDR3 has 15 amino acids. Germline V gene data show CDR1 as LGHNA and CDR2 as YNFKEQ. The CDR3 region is CASSEAGQGHQPQHF. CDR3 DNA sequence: TGTGCCAGCAGCGAAGCGGGACAGGGACATCAGCCCCAGCATTTT.

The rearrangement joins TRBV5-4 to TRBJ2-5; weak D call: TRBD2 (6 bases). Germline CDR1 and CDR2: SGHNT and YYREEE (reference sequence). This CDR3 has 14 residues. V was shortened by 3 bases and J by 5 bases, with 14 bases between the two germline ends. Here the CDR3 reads CASSSPGEEETQYF. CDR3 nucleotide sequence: TGTGCCAGCAGCTCCCCGGGGGAAGAGGAGACCCAGTACTTC.

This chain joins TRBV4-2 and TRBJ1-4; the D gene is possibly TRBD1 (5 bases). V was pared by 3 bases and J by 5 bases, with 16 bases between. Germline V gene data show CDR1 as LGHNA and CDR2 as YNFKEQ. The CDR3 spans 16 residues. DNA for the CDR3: TGTGCCAGCAGCCAGGGGGGAGGACTGAGCAATGAAAAACTGTTTTTT. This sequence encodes CASSQGGGLSNEKLFF.

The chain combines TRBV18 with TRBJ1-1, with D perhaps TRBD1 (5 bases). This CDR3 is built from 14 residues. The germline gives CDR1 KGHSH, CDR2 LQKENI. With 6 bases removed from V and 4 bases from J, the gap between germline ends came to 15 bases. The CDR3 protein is CASSPTEKSTEAFF. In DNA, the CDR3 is TGTGCCAGCTCTCCGACAGAAAAGAGCACTGAAGCTTTCTTT.

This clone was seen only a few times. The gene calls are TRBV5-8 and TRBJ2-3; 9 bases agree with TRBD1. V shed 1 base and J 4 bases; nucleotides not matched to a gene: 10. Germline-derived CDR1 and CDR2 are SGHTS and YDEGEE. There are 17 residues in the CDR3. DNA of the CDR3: TGTGCCAGCAGCTTGCGCCGGACAGGGGCGATTGCAGATACGCAGTATTTT. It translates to CASSLRRTGAIADTQYF.

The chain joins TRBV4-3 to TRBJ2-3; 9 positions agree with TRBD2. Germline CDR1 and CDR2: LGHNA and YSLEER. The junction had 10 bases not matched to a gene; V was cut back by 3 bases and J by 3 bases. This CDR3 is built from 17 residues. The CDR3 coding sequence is TGCGCCAGCAGCCATCTCCTTCCGGGACTAGCAACAGATACGCAGTATTTT. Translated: CASSHLLPGLATDTQYF.

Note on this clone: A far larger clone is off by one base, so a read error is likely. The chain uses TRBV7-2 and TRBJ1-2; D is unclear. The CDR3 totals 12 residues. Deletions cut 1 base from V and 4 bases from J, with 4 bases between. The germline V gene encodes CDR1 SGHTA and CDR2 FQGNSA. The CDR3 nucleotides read TGTGCCAGCAGCTTAGGCGGCTATGGCTACACCTTC. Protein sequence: CASSLGGYGYTF.

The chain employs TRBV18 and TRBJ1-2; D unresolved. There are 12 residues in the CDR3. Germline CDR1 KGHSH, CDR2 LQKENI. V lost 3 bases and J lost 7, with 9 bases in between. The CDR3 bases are TGTGCCAGCTCACCGTTGGAGGGTGGCTACACCTTC. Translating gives CASSPLEGGYTF.

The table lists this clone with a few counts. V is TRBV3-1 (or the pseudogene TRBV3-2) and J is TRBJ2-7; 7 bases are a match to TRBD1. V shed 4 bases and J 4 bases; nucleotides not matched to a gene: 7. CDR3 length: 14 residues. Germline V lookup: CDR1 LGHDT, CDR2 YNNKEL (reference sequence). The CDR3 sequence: CASSPTGPGYEQYF. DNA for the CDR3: TGTGCCAGCAGCCCGACAGGGCCAGGATACGAGCAGTACTTC.

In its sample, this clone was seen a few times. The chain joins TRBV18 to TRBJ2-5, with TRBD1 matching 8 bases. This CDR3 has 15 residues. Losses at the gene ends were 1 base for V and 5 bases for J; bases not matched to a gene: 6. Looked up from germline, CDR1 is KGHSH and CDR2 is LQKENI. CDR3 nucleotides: TGTGCCAGCTCACCACGTGGGGACAGGTTCGAGACCCAGTACTTC. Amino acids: CASSPRGDRFETQYF.

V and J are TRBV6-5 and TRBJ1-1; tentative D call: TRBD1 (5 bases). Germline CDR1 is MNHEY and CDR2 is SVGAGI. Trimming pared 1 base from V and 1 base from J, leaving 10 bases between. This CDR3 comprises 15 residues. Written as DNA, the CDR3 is TGTGCCAGCAGTTACTTCCTCGGGGGGAACACTGAAGCTTTCTTT. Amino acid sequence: CASSYFLGGNTEAFF.

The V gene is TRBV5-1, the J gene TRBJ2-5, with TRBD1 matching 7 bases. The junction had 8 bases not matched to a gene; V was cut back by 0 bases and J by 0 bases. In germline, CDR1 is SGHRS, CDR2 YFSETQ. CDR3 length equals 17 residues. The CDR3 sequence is CASSLAHLRGNQETQYF. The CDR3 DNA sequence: TGCGCCAGCAGCTTGGCTCACCTCAGGGGGAACCAAGAGACCCAGTACTTC.

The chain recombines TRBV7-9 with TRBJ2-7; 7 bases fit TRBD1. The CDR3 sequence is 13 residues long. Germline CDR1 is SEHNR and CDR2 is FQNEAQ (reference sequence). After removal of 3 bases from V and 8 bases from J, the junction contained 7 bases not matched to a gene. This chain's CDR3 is CASSFGQDSKQYF. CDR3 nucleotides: TGTGCCAGCAGCTTCGGACAGGATTCAAAGCAGTACTTC.